This is a list of T cell receptor beta chains from one sample in a study of blood T cell repertoires in COVID-19. TCRdb's table, derived via immunoSEQ multiplex PCR, lists solely in-frame clones and lacks some. The repertoire consists of approximately 130,000 clones, with around 87% occurring once and the leading ten covering roughly a quarter. Sample: peripheral blood. These receptors all come from a man between 65 and 79 years old with active or convalescent COVID-19. CDR3s include the opening cysteine and the closing phenylalanine or tryptophan. A D gene is named only where the DNA matches it firmly. Only part of the rows carry a size: once, few, many, or a class if the clone is expanded.

CDR3 DNA | CDR3 protein | V gene | CDR3 length | clone size | D gene | J gene
TGTGCCAGCAGTTTTGCTACAGGGGGAAGCCAGCCCCAGCATTTT | CASSFATGGSQPQHF | TRBV6-6 | 15 | - | TRBD1 | TRBJ1-5
TGCGCCAGCAGCCCATCGACAGGGCAAAAGAACACCGGGGAGCTGTTTTTT | CASSPSTGQKNTGELFF | TRBV5-1 | 17 | - | TRBD1 | TRBJ2-2
TGTGCCAGCAGCCTGAGGGACAGCACGGGCACTGAAGCTTTCTTT | CASSLRDSTGTEAFF | TRBV27 | 15 | few | TRBD1 | TRBJ1-1
TGTGCCAGCAGCTACCATTCGGGGGGTGAAAAACTGTTTTTT | CASSYHSGGEKLFF | TRBV6-5 | 14 | few | - | TRBJ1-4
TGTGCCAGCAGCAAAGAGGTGGACAGGGATGGTTCACCCCTCCACTTT | CASSKEVDRDGSPLHF | TRBV21-1 | 16 | - | - | TRBJ1-6
TGCGCCAGCAGCTTGGAAGGACAGACCTATGGCTACACCTTC | CASSLEGQTYGYTF | TRBV5-1 | 14 | few | - | TRBJ1-2
TGTGCCTGGAGTCCCCACAGGACAGGGCCCCCCACAGATACGCAGTATTTT | CAWSPHRTGPPTDTQYF | TRBV30 | 17 | - | TRBD1 | TRBJ2-3
TGTGCCAGCAGCCAAGCGGGGCTAGCGGGACGAGAGACCCAGTACTTC | CASSQAGLAGRETQYF | TRBV3-1/TRBV3-2 | 16 | - | TRBD2 | TRBJ2-5
TGTGCCAGCAGCTTGGGGCTGGGACAGGGGACTTCACCCCTCCACTTT | CASSLGLGQGTSPLHF | TRBV5-6 | 16 | - | TRBD1 | TRBJ1-6
TGTGCCAGCAGCCAAGGTCAGACCAGCGCTTACAATGAGCAGTTCTTC | CASSQGQTSAYNEQFF | TRBV4-2 | 16 | - | - | TRBJ2-1
TGTGCCAGCTCACTGGCAGCAAGAGGTAACACCGGGGAGCTGTTTTTT | CASSLAARGNTGELFF | TRBV18 | 16 | once | - | TRBJ2-2
TGCGCCAGCAGTGACCCGGACAGGGAGTTAGTTCAGCCCCAGCATTTT | CASSDPDRELVQPQHF | TRBV10-1 | 16 | - | TRBD1 | TRBJ1-5
TGTGCCAGCAGCGAGCCGGGACTAGCGGGAGACGAGCAGTACTTC | CASSEPGLAGDEQYF | TRBV2 | 15 | - | TRBD2 | TRBJ2-7
TGTGCCATGACAGGGGGCAACACCGGGGAGCTGTTTTTT | CAMTGGNTGELFF | TRBV12-3/TRBV12-4 | 13 | - | TRBD1 | TRBJ2-2
TGCGCCAGCAGTCTACAGGGATCTGAAGCTTTCTTT | CASSLQGSEAFF | TRBV10-2 | 12 | - | - | TRBJ1-1
TGCAGCGTTGCAACAGGGGGCGACTATGGCTACACCTTC | CSVATGGDYGYTF | TRBV29-1 | 13 | - | TRBD1 | TRBJ1-2
TGTGCCAGTAGTCTCGGTGCACTTGTCGATCAGCCCCAGCATTTT | CASSLGALVDQPQHF | TRBV19 | 15 | once | - | TRBJ1-5
TGTGCCAGCACCATTGGGGAGGGCTCAGATACGCAGTATTTT | CASTIGEGSDTQYF | TRBV6-5 | 14 | few | TRBD2 | TRBJ2-3
TGTGCCAGCAGCAAAGGGGTAAGTGGAAGGGGTAATCAGCCCCAGCATTTT | CASSKGVSGRGNQPQHF | TRBV21-1 | 17 | - | - | TRBJ1-5
TGTGCCAGCAGCTTAGTCGGGGACAGGCGAACCTACGAGCAGTACTTC | CASSLVGDRRTYEQYF | TRBV7-6 | 16 | medium-sized | TRBD1 | TRBJ2-7
TGTGCCAGCAGCTTAGAGCGCATCGCAGAGGCTTTCTTT | CASSLERIAEAFF | TRBV7-2 | 13 | - | - | TRBJ1-1
TGTGCCAGCCGTTCGGGAGGGCTCGGTTCCTACGAGCAGTACTTC | CASRSGGLGSYEQYF | TRBV6-2/TRBV6-3 | 15 | - | TRBD2 | TRBJ2-7
TGTGCCAGCAGCCGGGAAGGACTGATCTCCTACGAGCAGTACTTC | CASSREGLISYEQYF | TRBV7-2 | 15 | - | - | TRBJ2-7
TGTGCCAGCAGTTCCGGACAGGTCACCGGGGAGCTGTTTTTT | CASSSGQVTGELFF | TRBV11-2 | 14 | once | TRBD1 | TRBJ2-2
TGCGCCAGCAGCCAAGATCCGAGAGGGTCTGGAAACACCATATATTTT | CASSQDPRGSGNTIYF | TRBV4-1 | 16 | - | - | TRBJ1-3
TGTGCCAGCAGCCCTCCGGGGGGGCGGGTCTCCTACGAGCAGTACTTC | CASSPPGGRVSYEQYF | TRBV7-2 | 16 | - | TRBD2 | TRBJ2-7
TGTGCCACCAGCAGGTCGGGGACTAGCGGCACAGATACGCAGTATTTT | CATSRSGTSGTDTQYF | TRBV15 | 16 | - | TRBD2 | TRBJ2-3
TGCGCCAGCACCGATACTAGCGGGAGGTACAATGAGCAGTTCTTC | CASTDTSGRYNEQFF | TRBV5-1 | 15 | few | TRBD2 | TRBJ2-1
TGTGCCAGCAGTTTATCGCGGGGTGCTGGCTACACCTTC | CASSLSRGAGYTF | TRBV27 | 13 | few | - | TRBJ1-2
TGTGCCAGCAGCTTGTACACGGGTTACAATGAGCAGTTCTTC | CASSLYTGYNEQFF | TRBV5-6 | 14 | - | - | TRBJ2-1
TGCGCCAGCAGCCGGACAGGAAACACCGGGGAGCTGTTTTTT | CASSRTGNTGELFF | TRBV5-1 | 14 | - | TRBD1 | TRBJ2-2
TGTGCCAGCAGCTTAGGGGGGACAGGAGGTTCACCCCTCCACTTT | CASSLGGTGGSPLHF | TRBV7-3 | 15 | - | TRBD1 | TRBJ1-6
TGTGCCATCAGTGTCGCTAGCGGTGACACCGGGGAGCTGTTTTTT | CAISVASGDTGELFF | TRBV10-3 | 15 | - | TRBD2 | TRBJ2-2